The 13 T cell receptor beta chains in this list originate from one sample, sequenced in a study of brain T cells in children with intractable seizures. Libraries were prepared by immunoSEQ multiplex PCR; TCRdb keeps only in-frame clonotypes and omits some of them. The sample yields approximately 40,000 clones, roughly 90% seen once. Specimen: peripheral blood, collected at surgery. These receptors came from a girl aged 2 to 9 with tuberous sclerosis and intractable seizures.

The chain is built from TRBV25-1 and TRBJ1-6; D remains ambiguous. The CDR3 is made up of 13 amino acids. The V gene lost 4 bases and the J gene lost 7 bases, with 8 bases spanning the gap. The V gene's germline CDR1 is MGHDK and CDR2 SYGVNS. CDR3 in amino acids: CASSGPFNSPLHF. Written as DNA, the CDR3 is TGTGCCAGCAGTGGCCCTTTCAATTCACCCCTCCACTTT.

V is TRBV27 and J is TRBJ1-5; TRBD1 might be the D (5 bases). This CDR3 has 14 residues. With 5 bases removed from V and 6 bases from J, the gap between germline ends came to 14 bases. Germline V gene sequence: CDR1 MNHEY, CDR2 SMNVEV (reference sequence). The CDR3 DNA reads TGTGCCAGCAGTCCTATCGATGGGACTCAGCCCCAGCATTTT. It specifies CASSPIDGTQPQHF.

This rearrangement joins TRBV11-2 to TRBJ1-1, with 7 bases fitting TRBD1. Germline V gene lookup returns CDR1 SGHAT and CDR2 FQNNGV. This CDR3 comprises 15 residues. V was clipped by 6 bases and J by 9 bases; unmatched bases: 16. The CDR3 region is CASSPRQGSNQQAFF. CDR3 sequence (DNA): TGTGCCAGCAGTCCCCGACAGGGAAGTAACCAACAAGCTTTCTTT.

The V call is TRBV9, the J call TRBJ1-2, with D perhaps TRBD1 (5 bases). The CDR3 extends over 12 amino acids. Germline CDR1 reads SGDLS; CDR2 reads YYNGEE. The ends were cut back, 7 bases at V and 2 bases at J, with 9 bases in the middle. This CDR3 reads CASGDRNYGYTF. The CDR3 DNA sequence: TGTGCCAGCGGAGACAGAAACTATGGCTACACCTTC.

The CDR3 spells CASTRTAGGPQEAFF. The CDR3 coding sequence is TGTGCCAGCACCAGGACCGCCGGTGGGCCCCAGGAAGCTTTCTTT. The chain combines TRBV9 with TRBJ1-1; D is unclear. This CDR3 contains 15 residues. The V and J ends lost 6 bases and 8 bases respectively, with 23 bases between them. The V gene's germline CDR1 is SGDLS and CDR2 YYNGEE.

The genes are TRBV11-2 and TRBJ1-5; D remains unclear. Germline V gene lookup returns CDR1 SGHAT and CDR2 FQNNGV. There are 13 residues in the CDR3. Trimming stripped 2 bases from V and 9 bases from J, with 11 bases between. The chain's CDR3 is CASSLTLYGPQHF. CDR3 sequence (DNA): TGTGCCAGCAGCTTAACGCTGTATGGGCCCCAGCATTTT.

This chain connects TRBV27 to TRBJ1-1; 7 bases match TRBD1. Unmatched junction bases numbered 10, after V lost 4 bases and J lost 5 bases. Germline CDR1 reads MNHEY; CDR2 reads SMNVEV (reference sequence). The CDR3 covers 15 residues. The CDR3 DNA reads as TGTGCCAGCAGTTCTCGGACAGGTCCGAGGACTGAAGCTTTCTTT. Its protein product is CASSSRTGPRTEAFF.

This clone was observed once. CDR3 in DNA: TGTGCCAGCAGTTCGGGGTACTCTGGAAACACCATATATTTT. Translation: CASSSGYSGNTIYF. This rearrangement joins TRBV6-5 to TRBJ1-3; D is ambiguous. The CDR3 length is 14 residues. Trimming shortened V by 4 bases and J by 0 bases, and 7 bases separated the two germline ends. From germline, CDR1 is MNHEY and CDR2 SVGAGI.

The genes are TRBV18 and TRBJ2-1, with TRBD2 matching 13 bases. Germline trimming cut 6 bases from V and 7 bases from J; bases unmatched to any gene: 3. CDR1 is KGHSH and CDR2 is LQKENI in the germline V gene. CDR3 length equals 14 residues. CDR3 sequence reads: CASSLGLAGNEQFF. In nucleotides, the CDR3 is TGTGCCAGCTCCCTGGGACTAGCGGGGAATGAGCAGTTCTTC.

The chain joins TRBV6-5 to TRBJ1-5, with D perhaps TRBD1 (6 bases). The CDR3 has 13 residues. The V end was cut by 5 bases, the J end by 5 bases, with 10 bases between. Germline-derived CDR1 and CDR2 are MNHEY and SVGAGI. Written as DNA, the CDR3 is TGTGCCAGCAGTCCACAGGGTTATCAGCCCCAGCATTTT. It specifies CASSPQGYQPQHF.

The J gene is TRBJ2-7, the V gene TRBV6-5; D is undetermined. Germline loops: CDR1 MNHEY, CDR2 SVGAGI. Trimming left V 8 bases short and J 4 bases short, with 12 bases between. The CDR3 spans 12 residues. CDR3 amino acids: CASGISGYEQYV. The CDR3, as DNA: TGTGCCAGCGGGATCTCCGGATACGAGCAGTACGTC.

This clone was counted between two and nine times. J is TRBJ2-2 and V is TRBV25-1; D is undetermined. This CDR3 comprises 11 residues. Trimming removed 3 bases at V and 7 bases at J, with 3 bases between. Germline V gene data show CDR1 as MGHDK and CDR2 as SYGVNS. CDR3 bases: TGTGCCAGCAGTGAGTTCGGGGAGCTGTTTTTT. Its protein product is CASSEFGELFF.

This chain connects TRBV19 to TRBJ1-1, with D tentatively TRBD1 (6 bases). The CDR3 is 17 amino acids. CDR1 and CDR2 from the germline V gene are LNHDA and SQIVND (reference sequence). The V end was cut by 0 bases, the J end by 1 base, with 15 bases between. The CDR3 DNA is TGTGCCAGTAGTATAGATGGGGACAAAGTGACGAACACTGAAGCTTTCTTT. It is translated as CASSIDGDKVTNTEAFF.